This T cell receptor beta chain was identified during a study of early T cells in non-severe SARS-CoV-2 infection. Study summary: The study sequenced bulk RNA from unsorted whole blood, with chains unpaired.

CDR1 is SGHTA and CDR2 is FQGNSA in the germline V gene. V was clipped by 1 base and J by 5 bases, with 9 bases between them. This CDR3 is built from 14 residues. As concerns this clonotype: The target antigen is unknown.

The protocol attached unique molecular identifiers to individual cDNA molecules. TCRdb processed the 5' RACE reads anew with MiXCR; each CDR3 protein has one entry. In the table there are 30,000 or so distinct CDR3 sequences, approximately 5.5% of which are singletons. Study observations and caveats: Anti-spike CD8 responses were favored by VDJdb matching, which missed private and CD4 specificities.

Source material: whole blood. V is TRBV7-2 and J is TRBJ2-4, with D unclear. The receptor comes from an adult who was a healthcare worker with PCR-confirmed SARS-CoV-2 infection or an uninfected control (not recorded which). CDR3 loop: CASSLGSSQNIQYF. CDR3 in DNA: TGTGCCAGCAGCTTAGGATCGTCCCAAAACATTCAGTACTTC.